These T cell receptor beta chains were read from a single sample in a study of pediatric ulcerative colitis. Only in-frame clones appear in the TCRdb table, and some are missing; sequencing was by immunoSEQ multiplex PCR. The data contain around 34,000 clones, about 81% of them singletons. The sequencing sample was made of gut tissue. These receptors all come from a boy between 10 and 17 years old with mild ulcerative colitis. CDR3s include the opening cysteine and the closing phenylalanine or tryptophan. The D gene is left open where the match is weak. Clone size, where shown, is once, few, many, or a class for clones that have expanded.

DNA,CDR3,J,D,size,V
TGCAGCGCTGGGGGCGGGTACAACAATGAGCAGTTCTTC,CSAGGGYNNEQFF,TRBJ2-1,.,.,TRBV29-1
TGTGCCAGCAGCGTCAGCGCTCGTCCGGGACAGGAATACGAGCAGTACTTC,CASSVSARPGQEYEQYF,TRBJ2-7,TRBD1,.,TRBV9
TGTGCCACCGGGGGCAGGACCGACACTGAAGCTTTCTTT,CATGGRTDTEAFF,TRBJ1-1,.,.,TRBV18
TGTGCCAGCTCAGAGACACGTACCTACGAGCAGTACTTC,CASSETRTYEQYF,TRBJ2-7,.,.,TRBV18
TGCGCCAGCAGCTTAAGCCCGGGCAGAACTAACTATGGCTACACCTTC,CASSLSPGRTNYGYTF,TRBJ1-2,.,.,TRBV5-1
TGTGCCAGCTCCGAGGGGGTCTATGGCTACACCTTC,CASSEGVYGYTF,TRBJ1-2,.,.,TRBV6-1
TGTGCCAGCAGCGAAGTCGGAGGCACTGAAGCTTTCTTT,CASSEVGGTEAFF,TRBJ1-1,.,.,TRBV2
TGTGCCAGCAGGACCGGGGGCCTCACCGGGGAGCTGTTTTTT,CASRTGGLTGELFF,TRBJ2-2,.,.,TRBV5-4
TGTGCCTGGAGTGTCGGAACAGGGGGCAGAGCTTTCTTT,CAWSVGTGGRAFF,TRBJ1-1,TRBD1,.,TRBV30
TGCGCCAGCAGTCTACGACAGACCACAGATACGCAGTATTTT,CASSLRQTTDTQYF,TRBJ2-3,.,.,TRBV4-1
TGTGCCTGGAGTCAGGGGTACGAGACTGAAGCTTTCTTT,CAWSQGYETEAFF,TRBJ1-1,.,few,TRBV30
TGTGCCAGCAGCAGAGCTTGGGACAGAAGCTATGGCTACACCTTC,CASSRAWDRSYGYTF,TRBJ1-2,.,.,TRBV21-1
TGTGCCAGCAGCTTCTTACTTGCGTCACAAGAGACCCAGTACTTC,CASSFLLASQETQYF,TRBJ2-5,.,.,TRBV7-6
TGTGCCAGCAGTCCGAGAGCAGAAGGTCGGGATGAGCAGTTCTTC,CASSPRAEGRDEQFF,TRBJ2-1,.,.,TRBV2
TGTGCCACCAGCAGGGACCCCAGGAATAATTCACCCCTCCACTTT,CATSRDPRNNSPLHF,TRBJ1-6,.,.,TRBV15
TGTGCCAGCAGCTTAGACGGGGGCACTAATGAAAAACTGTTTTTT,CASSLDGGTNEKLFF,TRBJ1-4,.,.,TRBV11-2
TGCAGCGCTCGGACCAGACTCAATGAGCAGTTCTTC,CSARTRLNEQFF,TRBJ2-1,.,once,TRBV29-1
TGTGCCAGCAGCGCCGGGCCCGAAACGGGTGAAGCTTTCTTT,CASSAGPETGEAFF,TRBJ1-1,.,.,TRBV6-1
TGTGCCAGCAACCGATGGCGGTTCTATGGCTACACCTTC,CASNRWRFYGYTF,TRBJ1-2,.,.,TRBV6-1
TGTGCCTGGATCCCCAAAGGGGGTAGGTACACTGAAGCTTTCTTT,CAWIPKGGRYTEAFF,TRBJ1-1,.,.,TRBV30
TGTGCCAGCAGTCCCCGGGACAGAATGAACACTGAAGCTTTCTTT,CASSPRDRMNTEAFF,TRBJ1-1,TRBD1,few,TRBV6-1
TGTGCCAGCAGAAAGGGACTAGCGGGGATTTACAATGAGCAGTTCTTC,CASRKGLAGIYNEQFF,TRBJ2-1,TRBD2,.,TRBV2
TGTGCCAGCAGTGTTATTGGGGAAAGGGGCGATACGCAGTATTTT,CASSVIGERGDTQYF,TRBJ2-3,.,.,TRBV2
TGTGCCAGTAGCATGGGCCGGGTATCTAATGAAAAACTGTTTTTT,CASSMGRVSNEKLFF,TRBJ1-4,.,.,TRBV19
TGTGCCAGCAGCTTAAGGGCAGGGTCTGTCACTGAAGCTTTCTTT,CASSLRAGSVTEAFF,TRBJ1-1,.,.,TRBV7-9
TGTGCCAGCAGCTTATCGGGGACGGAAGAGACCCAGTACTTC,CASSLSGTEETQYF,TRBJ2-5,.,.,TRBV7-3
TGTGCCAGCTCACCGGGGTGGCGAGACTCTGGGGCCAACGTCCTGACTTTC,CASSPGWRDSGANVLTF,TRBJ2-6,.,.,TRBV18
TGCAGCGTTAGGAAGGGGGGTTTTTTCACTGAAGCTTTCTTT,CSVRKGGFFTEAFF,TRBJ1-1,.,.,TRBV29-1
TGTGCCAGTACCAGCCGGGGCTATGGCTACACCTTC,CASTSRGYGYTF,TRBJ1-2,.,.,TRBV19
TGTGCCATCAGTGCCGGGACTCCCAATGAGCAGTTCTTC,CAISAGTPNEQFF,TRBJ2-1,.,.,TRBV10-3
TGTGCCAGCTCCCGTCGCGGGGTGAACACTGAAGCTTTCTTT,CASSRRGVNTEAFF,TRBJ1-1,.,few,TRBV5-6
TGTGCCAGCAGCCAAGGTCCGGCCTACGAGCAGTACTTC,CASSQGPAYEQYF,TRBJ2-7,.,once,TRBV4-2
TGCGCCAGCAGCTTGGACGGGGGACCGATATACAATGAGCAGTTCTTC,CASSLDGGPIYNEQFF,TRBJ2-1,.,.,TRBV5-1
TGCGCCAGCAGCCGCCGAGGTCTAGTAAATGAGCAGTTCTTC,CASSRRGLVNEQFF,TRBJ2-1,.,.,TRBV5-1
TGTGCCAGCAGCTTCCGTTTTACTACCCAAGAGACCCAGTACTTC,CASSFRFTTQETQYF,TRBJ2-5,.,.,TRBV11-2
TGTGCCAGCAGCGTAGGACTAGCGGGAGACACAGATACGCAGTATTTT,CASSVGLAGDTDTQYF,TRBJ2-3,TRBD2,.,TRBV9
TGTGCCAGCTCCCAGTCCCCCCCCGTACAGTTCTTC,CASSQSPPVQFF,TRBJ2-1,.,.,TRBV27
TGCGCCAGCCTCCCGGGGCGAGGGTACACTGAAGCTTTCTTT,CASLPGRGYTEAFF,TRBJ1-1,.,.,TRBV10-2
TGCGCCAGCAGTGCCGGGTCTGGCGAGCAGTACTTC,CASSAGSGEQYF,TRBJ2-7,.,.,TRBV10-2
TGCAGCGTTGCCGTTTGGGAAACCGTGGGTCATGAGCAGTTCTTC,CSVAVWETVGHEQFF,TRBJ2-1,.,.,TRBV29-1
TGTGCCAGCAGCTTCCGGAGACAGATTTCCGAGCAGTACTTC,CASSFRRQISEQYF,TRBJ2-7,.,.,TRBV7-8
TGTGCCAGCAGTGAACGCTGGGAAGATGAGCAGTTCTTC,CASSERWEDEQFF,TRBJ2-1,.,.,TRBV2
TGCGCCAGCAGCCACGGAGGGTTTACTGAAGCTTTCTTT,CASSHGGFTEAFF,TRBJ1-1,.,.,TRBV5-1
TGCGCCAGCAGCCAAGTCGGCCTTACTACTGAAGCTTTCTTT,CASSQVGLTTEAFF,TRBJ1-1,.,.,TRBV4-1
TGTGCCAGTACTAACTTGGCGGAGAAGAATGAGCAGTTCTTC,CASTNLAEKNEQFF,TRBJ2-1,.,.,TRBV19
TGTGCCAGCAGTTCCCGGGGGGGGCCGCTCTATGGCTACACCTTC,CASSSRGGPLYGYTF,TRBJ1-2,.,.,TRBV6-6
TGTGCCAGCAGCTTAGAGGTCTACACAGATACGCAGTATTTT,CASSLEVYTDTQYF,TRBJ2-3,.,.,TRBV7-2
TGTGCCAGCAGCCGGACAGGGGAGGACGGGGAGCTGTTTTTT,CASSRTGEDGELFF,TRBJ2-2,TRBD1,.,TRBV5-4
TGTGCCAGCAGCTTAACGGTACGGATCGAGCAGTACTTC,CASSLTVRIEQYF,TRBJ2-7,.,.,TRBV11-2
TGTGCCAGCAGCCCTTCGGGACAGGGAGTCTCTGGCTACACCTTC,CASSPSGQGVSGYTF,TRBJ1-2,TRBD1,few,TRBV4-2
TGTGCCAGTAGTATCCGATCCTATGGCTACACCTTC,CASSIRSYGYTF,TRBJ1-2,.,.,TRBV19
TGTGCCAGCAGCTTAGAATTTGGGCAGTTCTACGAGCAGTACTTC,CASSLEFGQFYEQYF,TRBJ2-7,.,.,TRBV11-2
TGTGCCAGCAGCGCTGGACTAGCGAGCCAATACGAGCAGTACTTC,CASSAGLASQYEQYF,TRBJ2-7,TRBD2,few,TRBV2
TGTGCCAGCAGCTTTATGGGAGGCACAGATACGCAGTATTTT,CASSFMGGTDTQYF,TRBJ2-3,.,.,TRBV7-3
TGCGCCAGCAGCCAAGACGGGGGTTCCTATAATTCACCCCTCCACTTT,CASSQDGGSYNSPLHF,TRBJ1-6,.,.,TRBV4-1